This TCR beta chain was documented in a study of regulatory T cells in long-lasting Graves disease. Study-wide results and caveats: A reduction in accuracy may have resulted from the small sample size. TCR diversity in persistent Graves' patients was below that of newly diagnosed ones.

To make TCR beta libraries, researchers used iRepertoire HTBI primers and Arm-PCR of CDR3 regions. One entry per CDR3 protein results from TCRdb running MiXCR on the multiplex PCR reads. The sample shows approximately 400,000 distinct CDR3 sequences, 15% of them seen only once. This clonotype was seen at least ten times. Its target is unknown. The J segment lost 6 bases and the V segment lost 5 bases, leaving 6 bases of the junction unmatched. The germline gives CDR1 SGHVS, CDR2 FQNEAQ. The CDR3 spans 14 residues. Time point denoted: newly diagnosed GD, antithyroid drugs for less than 3 months. Construction of the TCR library relied on RNA isolated from PBMCs. The patient group derived from an endocrinology department in Xi'an, China. These same data were also listed under a study on T cells in Graves' hyperthyroidism and ophthalmopathy. That source reports: First-round RT-PCR with HTBI primers amplified the TCR CDR3 region.

This chain uses TRBV7-8 with TRBJ2-7; 11 positions agree with TRBD2. The TCR comes from a woman aged 25 to 39 with Graves disease. The sequencing here drew on peripheral blood mononuclear cells (PBMCs), taken at new diagnosis, from a patient treated with antithyroid drugs. The CDR3 region has the DNA TGTGCCAGCAGCCTCCAGACTAGCGGGATCGAGCAGTACTTC. Its protein is CASSLQTSGIEQYF. Supplemented by reference TRBV7-8 and TRBJ2-7, the full variable domain reads GAGVSQSPRYKVAKRGQDVALRCDPISGHVSLFWYQQALGQGPEFLTYFQNEAQLDKSGLPSDRFFAERPEGSVSTLKIQRTQQEDSAVYLCASSLQTSGIEQYFGPGTRLTVT.